This record looks at one T cell receptor beta chain sequence and its context. Its antigen is undetermined. This specimen belongs to a study of T cells in localized non-small cell lung cancer. Overall study findings and caveats: Paired adjacent lung recovered a median around 60 of the top 100 tumor clones. Sequencing covered just one tumor region, so heterogeneity cannot be ruled out. Measurement of T cell clonality placed uninvolved adjacent lung highest, above the level in tumor.

The germline V gene has CDR1 LGHNT and CDR2 FRNRAP. This CDR3 has 15 amino acids. V was cut by 0 bases and J by 1 base, with 9 bases left in between. Clones were sequenced by immunoSEQ multiplex PCR, and TCRdb holds only the in-frame ones, with some missing. The sample lists approximately 150,000 clones, about 90% occurring once. This chain uses TRBV12-5 with TRBJ1-1; no clear D gene. The sequence was collected from a female donor aged 60 or older with stage I lung adenocarcinoma. The starting material was peripheral blood, obtained before any cancer treatment. The CDR3 bases are TGTGCTAGTGGTTTGGTACTGGGGAGGAACACTGAAGCTTTCTTT. As protein: CASGLVLGRNTEAFF.